This T cell receptor (beta chain) was identified during a study of memory CD4+ T cells and cytomegalovirus serostatus. Profiling relied on immunoSEQ multiplex PCR, and the TCRdb table lists in-frame clones only, not all of them. The table has about 56,000 clones, 82% seen once. This clone has a handful of counts. Germline V gene sequence: CDR1 KGHSH, CDR2 LQKENI. V was pared by 6 bases and J by 0 bases, with 8 bases between. The CDR3 totals 13 residues. The sort gate was single viable CD3+CD4+CD8-CD45RO+ cells for memory CD4+ T cells. The gene calls are TRBV18 and TRBJ1-1, with D tentatively TRBD1 (5 bases). Material for sequencing was memory CD4+ T cells from blood. This TCR came from an adult in good health and CMV-seronegative. The CDR3 loop reads CASSRQLNTEAFF. CDR3 nucleotides: TGTGCCAGCTCCAGACAGTTGAACACTGAAGCTTTCTTT.